These 13 T cell receptor beta chains came from one sample sequenced in a study of CD8+ T cells in alopecia areata. Sequencing relied on a cDNA template that was reverse transcribed from extracted RNA. Only in-frame clones appear in the TCRdb table, and some are missing; sequencing was by immunoSEQ multiplex PCR. This sample carries about 9,000 clones and no singletons, and around 19% goes to the top ten. After pooling, cutaneous lymph node cells were sorted with CD4, CD8alpha, NKG2D, NKG2ACE and other markers. Material for sequencing was CD8+ T cells sorted from a lymph node. These receptors were collected from a C3H/HeJ mouse with alopecia areata. The MHC haplotype of this mouse line is H2-k.

This clone was counted many times. Gene names are mouse gene names. From the germline J gene comes the end of the CDR3, since the read stops 4 residues before it. V and J are TRBV16 and TRBJ1-1; TRBD1 aligns across 7 bases. The CDR3 totals 14 residues. Germline loops: CDR1 SGHSA, CDR2 FRNQAP. V lost 5 bases to trimming and J lost 1 base; unmatched junction nucleotides: 4. CDR3 DNA (partial): TGTGCAAGCAGCCCGACAGGGAGGAACACA. This encodes CASSPTGRNT. The CDR3 reads in full as CASSPTGRNTEVFF.

This clone came up many times. Genes here carry mouse names. The read halts 4 residues ahead of the CDR3 end, with the missing end drawn from the germline J gene. The chain combines TRBV13-3 with TRBJ2-5; a weak D match, TRBD1 (6 bases). Germline loops: CDR1 NNHDY, CDR2 SYVADS. This CDR3 is built from 13 residues. The CDR3 DNA, read in part, is TGTGCCAGCAGGCACAGGGTTACGGAC. Translation: CASRHRVTD. The complete CDR3 reads CASRHRVTDTQYF.

In the case of this clone: The genes and germline here are from mouse. Read coverage stops 4 residues before the CDR3 terminus; the germline J gene supplies the remainder. The genes are TRBV4 and TRBJ2-7, with 7 bases aligning to TRBD2. This CDR3 is built from 12 residues. In germline, CDR1 is LGHDT, CDR2 YNNKQL (reference sequence). CDR3 region: CASSGTEYEQYF. The DNA read from the CDR3 is TGTGCCAGCAGCGGGACTGAGTAT.

By share of the sample, this clone is medium-sized (0.01 to 0.1%). Genes here carry mouse names. Read coverage stops 4 residues before the CDR3 terminus; the germline J gene supplies the remainder. The gene calls are TRBV14 and TRBJ2-2, with 9 bases matching TRBD1. CDR1 and CDR2 (germline): SGHDT, FRDEAV. The V and J ends lost 5 bases and 1 base, in that order; junction bases with no gene match: 3. The CDR3 loop spans 15 amino acids. The sequenced part of the CDR3 DNA is TGTGCCAGCAGCCCGGACAGGGGAAACACCGGG. It codes for CASSPDRGNTG. The full CDR3 sequence reads CASSPDRGNTGQLYF.

This clone was recorded at least ten times. The genes are named according to mouse. The read terminates 3 residues before the CDR3 end, so the remaining end is supplied by the germline J gene. This chain connects TRBV1 to TRBJ1-6; 7 bases fit TRBD1. TRBJ1-6 is known as an ORF, though its function is uncertain. Germline CDR1 and CDR2: NSQYPW and LRSPGD (reference sequence). V shed 3 bases and J 2 bases; nucleotides not matched to a gene: 1. The CDR3 has 15 amino acids. The covered CDR3 bases are TGCACCTGCAGTGCCGGGACAGCCTATAATTCGCCC. Its protein is CTCSAGTAYNSP. The complete CDR3 sequence is CTCSAGTAYNSPLYF.

By sample fraction, this clone is medium-sized (0.01 to 0.1%). Gene names refer to mouse genes. The CDR3 reads CASSSHGTGGETLYF. Incomplete CDR3 DNA: TGTGCAAGCAGCTCCCACGGGACTGGGGGAGAA. V is TRBV16 and J is TRBJ2-3; TRBD2 aligns across 11 bases. The CDR3 end is not reached by the read, which stops 4 residues before it; the germline J gene fills it in. The CDR3 loop spans 15 amino acids. The germline gives CDR1 SGHSA, CDR2 FRNQAP.

This clone was seen many times. The germline and genes are mouse ones. Coverage ceases 4 residues before the CDR3 finishes, and the germline J gene fills in the end. The chain employs TRBV19 and TRBJ2-1; tentative D call: TRBD2 (7 bases). Per germline, CDR1 FNHDT and CDR2 SITEND (reference sequence). This CDR3 contains 15 residues. The ends were cut back, 0 bases at V and 4 bases at J, with 11 bases in the middle. The CDR3 DNA, read in part, is TGTGCCAGCAGTATAGTTGGGGGGCGGTATGCT. It codes for CASSIVGGRYA. The complete CDR3 reads CASSIVGGRYAEQFF.

This clone was seen at least ten times. Gene labels here are mouse ones. The read ends 4 residues early relative to the CDR3; the germline J gene fills the gap. The chain combines TRBV13-1 with TRBJ2-2, with TRBD2 matching 9 bases. The CDR3 spans 16 residues. CDR1 NSHNY and CDR2 SYGAGN come from the germline V gene. The trim removed 2 bases at V and 0 bases at J, leaving 2 bases unmatched. The CDR3 DNA, read in part, is TGTGCCAGCAGTGAAGGACTGGGGACAAACACCGGG. Translating gives CASSEGLGTNTG. The whole CDR3 protein reads CASSEGLGTNTGQLYF.

This clone has only a few counts. The germline and genes are mouse ones. The read falls 4 residues short of the CDR3 end, and the missing part is taken from the germline J gene. J is TRBJ2-1 and V is TRBV19; 8 positions match TRBD2. This CDR3 contains 13 residues. CDR1 and CDR2 (germline): FNHDT, SITEND (reference sequence). V lost 4 bases, J lost 6 bases, and 3 bases stayed unmatched. CDR3 DNA, as far as it was read: TGTGCCAGCAGTGGACTGGGCTTTGCT. This sequence encodes CASSGLGFA. The whole CDR3 sequence is CASSGLGFAEQFF.

Many counts were recorded for this clone. These gene names are mouse names. CDR3 DNA, as far as it was read: TGCACCTGCAGTGCACCCCGACTGGGGATTTAT. This encodes CTCSAPRLGIY. The CDR3, in full, reads CTCSAPRLGIYEQYF. This chain connects TRBV1 to TRBJ2-7, with TRBD2 matching over 8 bases. The read falls 4 residues short of the CDR3 end, and the missing part is taken from the germline J gene. The V gene's germline CDR1 is NSQYPW and CDR2 LRSPGD (reference sequence). The length of the CDR3 is 15 residues.

This clone ranks as medium-sized (0.01 to 0.1%). Gene and germline names: mouse. The read gets to within 4 residues of the CDR3 end, and the germline J gene fills in the rest. The genes are TRBV13-3 and TRBJ2-5; D is undetermined. The germline CDR1 and CDR2 sequences are NNHDY and SYVADS. Trimming stripped 5 bases from V and 0 bases from J, with 7 bases between. This CDR3 is built from 13 residues. The sequenced part of the CDR3 DNA is TGTGCCAGCAGACGACAAAACCAAGAC. This sequence encodes CASRRQNQD. The full CDR3 reads CASRRQNQDTQYF.

In its sample, this clone was seen many times. Gene labels here are mouse ones. CDR3 region: CASSIAGGREVFF. The CDR3 bases that were read are TGTGCCAGCAGTATAGCTGGGGGGAGA. The chain joins TRBV19 to TRBJ1-1; maybe TRBD1 (5 bases). The read ends 4 residues before the CDR3 terminus; that terminus is restored from the germline J gene. The CDR3 has 13 amino acids. The germline V gene encodes CDR1 FNHDT and CDR2 SITEND (reference sequence).

This clone ranks as medium-sized (0.01 to 0.1%). The gene names here belong to mouse. The read ends 4 residues shy of where the CDR3 ends; the end is completed using the germline J gene. This chain links TRBV17 with TRBJ2-1, with D possibly TRBD2 on 5 matching bases. In germline, CDR1 is MNHDT, CDR2 YYDKIL. There are 15 residues in the CDR3. Trimming pared 2 bases from V and 0 bases from J, leaving 8 bases between. The DNA read from the CDR3 is TGTGCTAGCAGTAGATCTGGGAGTAACTATGCT. Amino acid sequence: CASSRSGSNYA. The complete CDR3 reads CASSRSGSNYAEQFF.